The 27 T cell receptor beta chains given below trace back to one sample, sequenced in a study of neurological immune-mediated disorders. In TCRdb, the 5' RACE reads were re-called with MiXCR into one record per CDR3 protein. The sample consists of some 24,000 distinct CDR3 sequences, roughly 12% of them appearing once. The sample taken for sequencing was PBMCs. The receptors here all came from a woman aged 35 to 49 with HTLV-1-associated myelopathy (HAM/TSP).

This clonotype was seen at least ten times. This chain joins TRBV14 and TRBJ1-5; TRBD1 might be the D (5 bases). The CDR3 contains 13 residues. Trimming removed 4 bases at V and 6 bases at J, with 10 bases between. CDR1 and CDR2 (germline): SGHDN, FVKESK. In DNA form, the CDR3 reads TGTGCCAGCAGCCGGGACGAAGCTCAGCCCCAGCATTTT. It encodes CASSRDEAQPQHF. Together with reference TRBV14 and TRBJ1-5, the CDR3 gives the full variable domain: EAGVTQFPSHSVIEKGQTVTLRCDPISGHDNLYWYRRVMGKEIKFLLHFVKESKQDESGMPNNRFLAERTGGTYSTLKVQPAELEDSGVYFCASSRDEAQPQHFGDGTRLSIL.

The CDR3 spells CASSTSGTGGNEQFF. The CDR3, as DNA: TGTGCCAGCAGTACCTCCGGGACAGGGGGCAATGAGCAGTTCTTC. This chain uses TRBV2 with TRBJ2-1; 11 bases are shared with TRBD1. The length of the CDR3 is 15 residues. Trimming cost V 5 bases and J 6 bases; bases outside gene matches: 6. Per germline, CDR1 SNHLY and CDR2 FYNNEI.

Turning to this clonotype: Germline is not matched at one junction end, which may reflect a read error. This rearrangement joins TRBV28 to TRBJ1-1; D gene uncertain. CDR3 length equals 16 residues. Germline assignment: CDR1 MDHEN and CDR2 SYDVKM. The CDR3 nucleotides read TGTGCAAGCAGTTTAGAAGGGTCAAGAGGGAACACTGAAGCTCTCTTT. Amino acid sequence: CASSLEGSRGNTEALF.

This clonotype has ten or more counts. CDR3 amino acids: CASSLAAGLGYNEQFF. CDR3 sequence (DNA): TGTGCCAGCAGCTTAGCGGCGGGGTTGGGGTACAATGAGCAGTTCTTC. The V call is TRBV7-2, the J call TRBJ2-1, with D maybe TRBD2 (6 bases). Trimming pared 0 bases from V and 4 bases from J, leaving 13 bases between. CDR1 is SGHTA and CDR2 is FQGNSA in the germline V gene. This CDR3 has 16 residues.

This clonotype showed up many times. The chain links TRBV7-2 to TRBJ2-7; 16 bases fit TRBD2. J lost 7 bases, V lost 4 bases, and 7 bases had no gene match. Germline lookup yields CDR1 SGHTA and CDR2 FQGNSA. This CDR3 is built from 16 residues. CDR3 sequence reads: CASSSGTSGGVAEQYF. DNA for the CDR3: TGTGCCAGCAGCTCCGGGACTAGCGGGGGGGTAGCTGAGCAGTACTTC.

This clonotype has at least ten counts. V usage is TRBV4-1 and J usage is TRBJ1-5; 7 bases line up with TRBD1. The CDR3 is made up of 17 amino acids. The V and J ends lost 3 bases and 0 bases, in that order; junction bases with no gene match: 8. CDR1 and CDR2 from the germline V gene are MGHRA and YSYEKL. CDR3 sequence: CASSHYPTGNSNQPQHF. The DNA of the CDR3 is TGCGCCAGCAGCCACTATCCGACAGGGAATAGCAATCAGCCCCAGCATTTT.

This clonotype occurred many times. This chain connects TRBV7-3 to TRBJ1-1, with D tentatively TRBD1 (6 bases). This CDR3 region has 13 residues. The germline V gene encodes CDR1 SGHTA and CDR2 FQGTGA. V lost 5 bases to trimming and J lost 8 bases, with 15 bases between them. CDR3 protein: CASSIIGGSEAFF. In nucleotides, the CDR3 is TGTGCCAGCAGCATCATAGGGGGGTCCGAAGCTTTCTTT.

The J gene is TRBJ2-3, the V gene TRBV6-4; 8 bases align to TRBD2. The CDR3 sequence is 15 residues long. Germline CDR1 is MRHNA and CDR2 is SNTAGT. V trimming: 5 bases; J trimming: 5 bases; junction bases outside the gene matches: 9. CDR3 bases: TGTGCCAGCAGTCGGGACGGGGGGGCCCAAGATACGCAGTATTTT. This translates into CASSRDGGAQDTQYF.

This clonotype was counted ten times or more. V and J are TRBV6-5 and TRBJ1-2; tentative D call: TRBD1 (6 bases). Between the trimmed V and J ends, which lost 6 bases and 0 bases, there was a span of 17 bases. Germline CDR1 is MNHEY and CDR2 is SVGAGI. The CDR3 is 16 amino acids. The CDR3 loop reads CASSPGTPMTNYGYTF. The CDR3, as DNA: TGTGCCAGCAGCCCCGGGACACCTATGACTAACTATGGCTACACCTTC.

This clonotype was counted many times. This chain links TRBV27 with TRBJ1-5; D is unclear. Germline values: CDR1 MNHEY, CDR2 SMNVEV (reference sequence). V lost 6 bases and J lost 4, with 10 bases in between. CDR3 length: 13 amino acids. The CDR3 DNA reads TGTGCCAGCAGCCTGCTGATGAATCAGCCCCAGCATTTT. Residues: CASSLLMNQPQHF.

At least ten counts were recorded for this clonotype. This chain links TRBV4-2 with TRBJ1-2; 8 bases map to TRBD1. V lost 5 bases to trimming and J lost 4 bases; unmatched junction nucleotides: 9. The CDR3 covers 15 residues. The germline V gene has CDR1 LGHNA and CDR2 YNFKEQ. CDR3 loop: CASSTIQGAGYGYTF. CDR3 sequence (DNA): TGTGCCAGCAGCACAATCCAGGGGGCCGGCTATGGCTACACCTTC.

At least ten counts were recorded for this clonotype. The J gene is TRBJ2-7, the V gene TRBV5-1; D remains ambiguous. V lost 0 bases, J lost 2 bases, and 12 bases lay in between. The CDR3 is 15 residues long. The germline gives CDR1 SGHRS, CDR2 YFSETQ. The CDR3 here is CASSLAGRNAYEQYF. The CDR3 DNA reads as TGCGCCAGCAGCTTGGCCGGACGGAACGCCTACGAGCAGTACTTC.

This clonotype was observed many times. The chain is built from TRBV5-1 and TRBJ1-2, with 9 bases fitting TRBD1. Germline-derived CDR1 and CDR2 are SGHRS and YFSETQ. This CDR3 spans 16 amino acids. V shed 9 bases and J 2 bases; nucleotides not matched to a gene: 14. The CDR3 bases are TGCGCCACCCACCCGGGACAGGGAGCCGGAAACTATGGCTACACCTTC. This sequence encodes CATHPGQGAGNYGYTF.

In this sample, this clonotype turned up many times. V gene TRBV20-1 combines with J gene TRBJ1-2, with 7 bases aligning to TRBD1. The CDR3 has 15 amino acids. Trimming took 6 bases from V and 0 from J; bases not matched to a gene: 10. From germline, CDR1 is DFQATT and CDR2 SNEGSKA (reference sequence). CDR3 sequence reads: CSAGTGQSSNYGYTF. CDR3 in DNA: TGCAGTGCCGGTACGGGACAGTCTTCTAACTATGGCTACACCTTC.

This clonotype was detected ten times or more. The CDR3 nucleotides read TGCGCCAGCAGCTTGGAGGGGGGGGACACTGAAGCTTTCTTT. Translating gives CASSLEGGDTEAFF. V gene TRBV5-1 combines with J gene TRBJ1-1; D is perhaps TRBD1 (6 bases). Germline-derived CDR1 and CDR2 are SGHRS and YFSETQ. The CDR3 runs 14 residues. With 0 bases removed from V and 3 bases from J, the gap between germline ends came to 9 bases.

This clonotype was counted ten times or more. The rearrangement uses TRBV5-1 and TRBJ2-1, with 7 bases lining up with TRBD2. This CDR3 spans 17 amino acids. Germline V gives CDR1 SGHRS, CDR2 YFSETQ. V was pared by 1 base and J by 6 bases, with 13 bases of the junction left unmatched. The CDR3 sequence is CASSLIPSGSGSNEQFF. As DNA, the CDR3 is TGCGCCAGCAGCTTGATCCCTAGCGGCTCTGGCTCCAATGAGCAGTTCTTC.

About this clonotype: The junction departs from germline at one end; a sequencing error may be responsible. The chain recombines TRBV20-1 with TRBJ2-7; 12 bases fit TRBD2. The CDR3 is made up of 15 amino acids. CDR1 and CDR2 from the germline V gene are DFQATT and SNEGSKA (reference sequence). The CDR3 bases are TGCAGTGCTAGAGATCCTAGCGGGAGGGCCTACGAGAAGTACTTC. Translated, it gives CSARDPSGRAYEKYF.

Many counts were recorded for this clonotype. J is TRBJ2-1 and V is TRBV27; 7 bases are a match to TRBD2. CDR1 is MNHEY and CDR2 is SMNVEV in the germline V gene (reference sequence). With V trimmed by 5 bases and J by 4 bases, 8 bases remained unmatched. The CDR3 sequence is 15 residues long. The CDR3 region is CASSGISGSYNEQFF. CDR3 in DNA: TGTGCCAGCAGTGGGATTAGCGGGTCGTACAATGAGCAGTTCTTC.

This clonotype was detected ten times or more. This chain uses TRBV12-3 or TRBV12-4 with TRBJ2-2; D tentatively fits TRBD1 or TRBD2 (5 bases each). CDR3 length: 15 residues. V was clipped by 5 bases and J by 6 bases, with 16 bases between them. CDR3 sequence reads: CASSPGGGGSGELFF. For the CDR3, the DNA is TGTGCCAGCAGTCCTGGTGGGGGTGGCTCCGGGGAGCTGTTTTTT.

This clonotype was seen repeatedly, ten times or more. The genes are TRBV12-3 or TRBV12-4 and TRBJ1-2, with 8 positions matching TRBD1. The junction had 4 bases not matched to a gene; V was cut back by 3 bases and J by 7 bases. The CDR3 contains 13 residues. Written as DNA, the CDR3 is TGTGCCAGCAGTTTGGCTCAGGGGGCTGGCTACACCTTC. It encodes CASSLAQGAGYTF.

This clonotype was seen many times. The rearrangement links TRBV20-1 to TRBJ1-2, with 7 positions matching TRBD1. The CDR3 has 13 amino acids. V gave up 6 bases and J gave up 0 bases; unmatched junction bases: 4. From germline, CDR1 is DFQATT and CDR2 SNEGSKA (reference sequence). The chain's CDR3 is CSAPDRANYGYTF. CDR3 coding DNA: TGCAGTGCCCCTGACAGGGCTAACTATGGCTACACCTTC.

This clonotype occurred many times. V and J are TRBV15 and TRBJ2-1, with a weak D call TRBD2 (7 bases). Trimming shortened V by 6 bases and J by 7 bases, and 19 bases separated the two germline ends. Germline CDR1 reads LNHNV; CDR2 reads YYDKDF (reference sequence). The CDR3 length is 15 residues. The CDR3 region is CATRQRGGDRNEQFF. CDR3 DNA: TGTGCCACCAGACAGAGGGGGGGGGATAGGAATGAGCAGTTCTTC.

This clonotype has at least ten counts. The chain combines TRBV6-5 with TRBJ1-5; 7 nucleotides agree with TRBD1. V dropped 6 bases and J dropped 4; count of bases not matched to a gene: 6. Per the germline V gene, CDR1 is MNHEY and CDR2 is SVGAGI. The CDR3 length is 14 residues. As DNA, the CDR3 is TGTGCCAGCAGGCGACAGGGTGTAAATCAGCCCCAGCATTTT. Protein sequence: CASRRQGVNQPQHF.

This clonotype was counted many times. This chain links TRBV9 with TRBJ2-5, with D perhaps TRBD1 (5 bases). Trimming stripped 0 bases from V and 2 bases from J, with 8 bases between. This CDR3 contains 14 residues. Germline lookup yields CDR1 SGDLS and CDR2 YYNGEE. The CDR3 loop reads CASSVGTGQETQYF. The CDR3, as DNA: TGTGCCAGCAGCGTAGGTACAGGTCAAGAGACCCAGTACTTC.

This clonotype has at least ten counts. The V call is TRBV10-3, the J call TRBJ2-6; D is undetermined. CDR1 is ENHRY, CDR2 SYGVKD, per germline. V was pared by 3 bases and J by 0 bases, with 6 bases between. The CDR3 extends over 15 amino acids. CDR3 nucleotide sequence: TGTGCCATCAGTGAAAAGGCCTCTGGGGCCAACGTCCTGACTTTC. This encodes CAISEKASGANVLTF.

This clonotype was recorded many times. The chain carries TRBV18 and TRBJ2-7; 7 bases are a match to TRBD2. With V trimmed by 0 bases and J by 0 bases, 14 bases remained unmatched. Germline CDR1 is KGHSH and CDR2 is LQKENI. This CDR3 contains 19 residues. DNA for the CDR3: TGTGCCAGCTCACCACCGGACGGCGGGAGAGCGGTTGGCTCCTACGAGCAGTACTTC. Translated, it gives CASSPPDGGRAVGSYEQYF.

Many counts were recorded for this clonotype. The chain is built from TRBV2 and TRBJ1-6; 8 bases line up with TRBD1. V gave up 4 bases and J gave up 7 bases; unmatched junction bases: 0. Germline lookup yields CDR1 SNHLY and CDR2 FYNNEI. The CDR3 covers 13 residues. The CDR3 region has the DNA TGTGCCAGCAGTGGACAGGGGAATTCACCCCTCCACTTT. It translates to CASSGQGNSPLHF.